This TCR beta chain was sequenced during a study of blood T cell repertoires in COVID-19. The overall study: Specimens from acute and convalescent COVID-19 originated in the United States, Italy and Spain. PBMCs, B-cell-depleted T cells, or T cells provided the cDNA or gDNA that made up the material.

The germline V gene encodes CDR1 SGHRS and CDR2 YFSETQ. This CDR3 contains 14 residues. Trimming took 4 bases from V and 8 from J, leaving 15 bases between them. Original methodology: Scientists estimated how many nucleated cells there were by amplifying reference gene primers. TCRdb's table, derived via immunoSEQ multiplex PCR, lists solely in-frame clones and lacks some. The V and J calls and clone size were taken over from that table, and D and trimming were inferred from the DNA. The table lists 120,000 or so clones, 88% of them singletons, with 1.5% in the top ten. This chain joins TRBV5-1 and TRBJ1-4; D perhaps matches TRBD1 (6 bases). This TCR was sampled from a human donor in a cohort sampled during active COVID-19. The sequencing sample was made of peripheral blood. The CDR3 reads CASSPGGPREKLFF. CDR3 DNA sequence: TGCGCCAGCAGCCCGGGGGGCCCCCGGGAAAAACTGTTTTTT.